The rows below give T cell receptor beta chains drawn from one sample of a study of early T cells in non-severe SARS-CoV-2 infection. Via MiXCR, TCRdb re-called the 5' RACE reads, giving one row per CDR3 protein. The data contain some 80,000 distinct CDR3 sequences, 9% to 15% of them singletons. Source material: whole blood. The receptor set was obtained from an adult who was a healthcare worker with PCR-confirmed SARS-CoV-2 infection or an uninfected control (not recorded which). The CDR3 runs from the conserved cysteine through the conserved F or W. The order of the fields is J gene, V gene, CDR3 protein.

j_gene: TRBJ2-7; v_gene: TRBV6-5; CDR3aa: CASSMGQGATREQYF
j_gene: TRBJ2-3; v_gene: TRBV29-1; CDR3aa: CSVGWTDTQYF
j_gene: TRBJ2-1; v_gene: TRBV21-1; CDR3aa: CASRGGGPYNEQFF
j_gene: TRBJ2-7; v_gene: TRBV7-2; CDR3aa: CASSFKREGSSYEQYF
j_gene: TRBJ2-3; v_gene: TRBV7-6; CDR3aa: CASSPGREVFFDTQYF
j_gene: TRBJ1-2; v_gene: TRBV20-1; CDR3aa: CSAYATYGYTF
j_gene: TRBJ1-2; v_gene: TRBV20-1; CDR3aa: CSAPDVLLGYTF
j_gene: TRBJ1-2; v_gene: TRBV29-1; CDR3aa: CSFRDSYGYTF
j_gene: TRBJ1-2; v_gene: TRBV6-1; CDR3aa: CASTTSFYGYTF
j_gene: TRBJ2-7; v_gene: TRBV7-2; CDR3aa: CASRDPRTANLYEQYF
j_gene: TRBJ2-4; v_gene: TRBV25-1; CDR3aa: CASSEWDRKNIQYF
j_gene: TRBJ2-7; v_gene: TRBV6-2/TRBV6-3; CDR3aa: CASSRTSPAYEQYF
j_gene: TRBJ1-1; v_gene: TRBV7-6; CDR3aa: CASSLGMNTEAFF
j_gene: TRBJ1-1; v_gene: TRBV28; CDR3aa: CASRAGGVAAEAFF
j_gene: TRBJ1-5; v_gene: TRBV3-1; CDR3aa: CASSQGTGGAKHF
j_gene: TRBJ2-1; v_gene: TRBV30; CDR3aa: CAWSVRDYNEQFF
j_gene: TRBJ2-7; v_gene: TRBV2; CDR3aa: CASKPERMGEQYF
j_gene: TRBJ2-2; v_gene: TRBV5-4; CDR3aa: CASSHPGTSGVNTGELFF
j_gene: TRBJ2-3; v_gene: TRBV20-1; CDR3aa: CSATTGTDTQYF
j_gene: TRBJ2-7; v_gene: TRBV4-2; CDR3aa: CASSQDWDGREQYF
j_gene: TRBJ1-2; v_gene: TRBV20-1; CDR3aa: CSARAGLGAGLYGYTF
j_gene: TRBJ2-5; v_gene: TRBV5-6; CDR3aa: CASSSLAGGETQYF
j_gene: TRBJ2-7; v_gene: TRBV27; CDR3aa: CASSPNSYEQYF
j_gene: TRBJ1-5; v_gene: TRBV5-1; CDR3aa: CASSLRSGGQPQHF
j_gene: TRBJ1-5; v_gene: TRBV6-6; CDR3aa: CASSYTSWTDQPQHF
j_gene: TRBJ2-1; v_gene: TRBV2; CDR3aa: CASGGGSSAPGEQFF
j_gene: TRBJ1-1; v_gene: TRBV11-2; CDR3aa: CASSFTNRGNTEAFF
j_gene: TRBJ2-1; v_gene: TRBV29-1; CDR3aa: CSVDWTGDREQFF
j_gene: TRBJ1-1; v_gene: TRBV29-1; CDR3aa: CSVLRGNTEAFF
j_gene: TRBJ2-7; v_gene: TRBV11-3; CDR3aa: CASSLGGGGPYEQYF
j_gene: TRBJ1-1; v_gene: TRBV30; CDR3aa: CAWSRQGGVNTEAFF
j_gene: TRBJ2-3; v_gene: TRBV27; CDR3aa: CASSSQGLPDTQYF
j_gene: TRBJ2-3; v_gene: TRBV12-3/TRBV12-4; CDR3aa: CASSSQWDTDTQYF
j_gene: TRBJ2-1; v_gene: TRBV5-4; CDR3aa: CASSLQGSEQFF
j_gene: TRBJ2-3; v_gene: TRBV4-3; CDR3aa: CASSQEANAATDTQYF
j_gene: TRBJ2-5; v_gene: TRBV5-5; CDR3aa: CASTPGRGSLIEETQYF
j_gene: TRBJ2-5; v_gene: TRBV7-2; CDR3aa: CASRSGSLETQYF
j_gene: TRBJ2-5; v_gene: TRBV29-1; CDR3aa: CSVEGQGETQYF
j_gene: TRBJ1-3; v_gene: TRBV6-1; CDR3aa: CASSFPDSGNTIYF
j_gene: TRBJ2-7; v_gene: TRBV30; CDR3aa: CAWTPWSVNEQYF
j_gene: TRBJ2-2; v_gene: TRBV2; CDR3aa: CASTPRPGQAGGDTGELFF
j_gene: TRBJ2-1; v_gene: TRBV29-1; CDR3aa: CSVVVSGEIF
j_gene: TRBJ2-5; v_gene: TRBV7-2; CDR3aa: CASSHSREETQYF
j_gene: TRBJ1-1; v_gene: TRBV28; CDR3aa: CASSSPGGGEAFF
j_gene: TRBJ2-7; v_gene: TRBV10-3; CDR3aa: CAIRGAGDAYEQYF
j_gene: TRBJ1-6; v_gene: TRBV6-6; CDR3aa: CASSYTGDYNSPLHF
j_gene: TRBJ2-5; v_gene: TRBV7-7; CDR3aa: CASSSARGSQETQYF
j_gene: TRBJ2-7; v_gene: TRBV6-2/TRBV6-3; CDR3aa: CASEGNSYEQYF
j_gene: TRBJ2-3; v_gene: TRBV10-2; CDR3aa: CASSESGDTQYF
j_gene: TRBJ2-1; v_gene: TRBV11-2; CDR3aa: CASSFTTEGQGSLF
j_gene: TRBJ1-3; v_gene: TRBV27; CDR3aa: CASSLKAQTGNTIYF
j_gene: TRBJ2-1; v_gene: TRBV24-1; CDR3aa: CATSADNEQFF
j_gene: TRBJ2-1; v_gene: TRBV5-1; CDR3aa: CASSLAIGSNEQFF
j_gene: TRBJ1-6; v_gene: TRBV5-4; CDR3aa: CASSRAEQGDNSPLHF
j_gene: TRBJ2-1; v_gene: TRBV7-2; CDR3aa: CASSLIMRINEQFF
j_gene: TRBJ2-1; v_gene: TRBV5-6; CDR3aa: CASSLGRVMKQFF
j_gene: TRBJ2-7; v_gene: TRBV29-1; CDR3aa: CSINAQGTYEQYF
j_gene: TRBJ2-1; v_gene: TRBV29-1; CDR3aa: CSVDNRGNEQFF